One sample yielded the 2 T cell receptor beta chains listed below, sequenced in a study of blood T cell repertoires in COVID-19. The protocol was immunoSEQ multiplex PCR, while the TCRdb copy is restricted to in-frame clones and leaves out a portion. The top ten hold approximately 2.3% of the sample, which has over 200,000 clones, 87% seen once. The source material was peripheral blood. Receptors originate from a woman in her forties or fifties with acute or convalescent COVID-19.

V gene TRBV7-2 combines with J gene TRBJ2-3; tentative D call: TRBD1 (5 bases). Germline CDR1 is SGHTA and CDR2 is FQGNSA. This CDR3 has 14 residues. V lost 3 bases, J lost 2 bases, and 9 bases lay in between. CDR3 nucleotides: TGTGCCAGCAGCTTTGACAGATACACAGATACGCAGTATTTT. Its protein product is CASSFDRYTDTQYF. Combining the CDR3 with reference TRBV7-2 and TRBJ2-3 gives the whole variable domain GAGVSQSPSNKVTEKGKDVELRCDPISGHTALYWYRQSLGQGLEFLIYFQGNSAPDKSGLPSDRFSAERTGGSVSTLTIQRTQQEDSAVYLCASSFDRYTDTQYFGPGTRLTVL.

The chain joins TRBV20-1 to TRBJ2-1, with 10 bases lining up with TRBD1. CDR3 length equals 14 residues. Germline CDR1 and CDR2: DFQATT and SNEGSKA (reference sequence). Unmatched junction bases numbered 5, after V lost 3 bases and J lost 6 bases. CDR3 bases: TGCAGTGCTAGTCCGGGACAGGGGTTCAATGAGCAGTTCTTC. Protein sequence: CSASPGQGFNEQFF.